This TCR beta chain was captured by sequencing in a study of blood T cell repertoires in COVID-19. Study in general: The United States, Italy and Spain provided the acute and convalescent COVID-19 samples.

Trimming shortened V by 3 bases and J by 0 bases, and 6 bases separated the two germline ends. The germline gives CDR1 SGHKS, CDR2 YYEKEE (reference sequence). The CDR3 runs 13 residues. Original methodology: Estimates of nucleated cell counts were drawn from the amplification of reference gene primers. Method: immunoSEQ multiplex PCR; TCRdb's copy keeps in-frame clones and lacks some. From that table come the V and J calls and clone size; the DNA was used to work out D and trimming. The sample comprises fewer than 50,000 clones, roughly 83% of which are singletons, and 14% to 15% rests with the top ten.

This rearrangement joins TRBV5-5 to TRBJ2-5, with D unresolved. Specimen: peripheral blood. The receptor's source is a human donor in a cohort sampled during active COVID-19. The CDR3 spells CASSSPNQETQYF. Written as DNA, the CDR3 is TGTGCCAGCAGCTCCCCCAACCAAGAGACCCAGTACTTC. Full variable domain (missing parts from reference TRBV5-5 and TRBJ2-5): DAGVTQSPTHLIKTRGQQVTLRCSPISGHKSVSWYQQVLGQGPQFIFQYYEKEERGRGNFPDRFSARQFPNYSSELNVNALLLGDSALYLCASSSPNQETQYFGPGTRLLVL.